What follows are 23 T cell receptor beta chains derived from one specimen sequenced in a study of blood T cell repertoires in COVID-19. Assay: immunoSEQ multiplex PCR; the TCRdb copy retains only in-frame clones and omits some. This repertoire shows 250,000 to 300,000 clones, 82% found once; its top ten account for about 3%. What was sequenced was peripheral blood. These receptor sequences come from a woman aged 18-29 years with acute or convalescent COVID-19.

The rearrangement joins TRBV28 to TRBJ2-7; 7 nucleotides line up with TRBD1. V lost 3 bases and J lost 3; bases outside the gene matches: 5. This CDR3 comprises 14 residues. Germline V gene sequence: CDR1 MDHEN, CDR2 SYDVKM. The chain's CDR3 is CASSFLGQIYEQYF. In DNA form, the CDR3 reads TGTGCCAGCAGTTTTTTGGGACAGATCTACGAGCAGTACTTC.

The V call is TRBV5-6, the J call TRBJ2-2; a possible D gene is TRBD2 (6 bases). The germline gives CDR1 SGHDT, CDR2 YYEEEE. CDR3 length equals 15 residues. V was clipped by 0 bases and J by 1 base, with 7 bases between them. In DNA form, the CDR3 reads TGTGCCAGCAGCTTGGACGGGGGGAACACCGGGGAGCTGTTTTTT. Translated: CASSLDGGNTGELFF.

This clone came up once. The rearrangement joins TRBV7-9 to TRBJ2-5, with 13 bases identical to TRBD2. Germline V gene data show CDR1 as SEHNR and CDR2 as FQNEAQ (reference sequence). V shed 4 bases, J shed 2 bases, and the junction held 4 bases outside the gene matches. The CDR3 is 16 residues long. Here the CDR3 DNA reads TGTGCCAGCAGCTCCCAACTAGCGGGAGGGCAAGAGACCCAGTACTTC. Its protein product is CASSSQLAGGQETQYF.

This clone has more than one count but fewer than ten. The chain carries TRBV5-1 and TRBJ2-7; D possibly corresponds to TRBD2 (5 bases). The CDR3 has 12 residues. V was cut by 2 bases and J by 7 bases, with 10 bases left in between. Germline CDR1 and CDR2: SGHRS and YFSETQ. CDR3 nucleotide sequence: TGCGCCAGCAGCTTCGAGTCGGGGGAGCAGTACTTC. Protein sequence: CASSFESGEQYF.

This chain links TRBV7-8 with TRBJ1-2, with a possible D match to TRBD1 (6 bases). Trimming removed 0 bases at V and 4 bases at J, with 12 bases between. The CDR3 covers 15 residues. Per the germline V gene, CDR1 is SGHVS and CDR2 is FQNEAQ. The CDR3 coding sequence is TGTGCCAGCAGCTTAGCTCTTGAGACAGGCTATGGCTACACCTTC. Protein product: CASSLALETGYGYTF.

V gene TRBV10-3 combines with J gene TRBJ1-1, with D maybe TRBD1 (5 bases). Germline V gene data show CDR1 as ENHRY and CDR2 as SYGVKD. CDR3 length: 13 amino acids. Trimming pared 3 bases from V and 3 bases from J, leaving 8 bases between. The CDR3 bases are TGTGCCATCAGTGAAGTAGGGGACACTGAAGCTTTCTTT. Protein sequence: CAISEVGDTEAFF.

This rearrangement joins TRBV30 to TRBJ2-1, with 8 nucleotides matching TRBD2. J gave up 4 bases and V 7 bases, and 6 bases lay outside the gene matches. Germline CDR1 and CDR2: GTSNPN and SVGIG (reference sequence). This CDR3 is 13 amino acids long. The CDR3 is CAFRLASYNEQFF. CDR3 sequence (DNA): TGTGCCTTCCGACTAGCGTCTTACAATGAGCAGTTCTTC.

This rearrangement joins TRBV3-1 (or the pseudogene TRBV3-2) to TRBJ1-5; tentatively, D is TRBD1 (5 bases). Trimming took 2 bases from V and 1 from J, leaving 9 bases between them. Germline lookup yields CDR1 LGHDT and CDR2 YNNKEL (reference sequence). This CDR3 region has 15 residues. Here the CDR3 DNA reads TGTGCCAGCAGCCAAATTGCAGGGAGCAATCAGCCCCAGCATTTT. Encoded protein: CASSQIAGSNQPQHF.

The rearrangement joins TRBV12-5 to TRBJ2-2; 11 positions match TRBD2. V gave up 5 bases and J gave up 2 bases; unmatched junction bases: 4. The CDR3 is 16 residues long. In germline, CDR1 is LGHNT, CDR2 FRNRAP. The CDR3 is CASGPGLAGNTGELFF. DNA of the CDR3: TGTGCTAGTGGTCCCGGACTAGCGGGCAACACCGGGGAGCTGTTTTTT.

This clone was seen only once. This rearrangement joins TRBV5-1 to TRBJ1-2; tentative D call: TRBD1 (6 bases). This CDR3 has 16 amino acids. The V gene's germline CDR1 is SGHRS and CDR2 YFSETQ. V dropped 0 bases and J dropped 4 bases, with 16 bases sitting between them. CDR3 sequence: CASSLDYGQPLYGYTF. The CDR3 DNA sequence: TGCGCCAGCAGCTTGGACTACGGACAGCCCCTCTATGGCTACACCTTC.

The rearrangement links TRBV5-5 to TRBJ1-1; D remains unclear. CDR3 length equals 13 residues. Germline V gives CDR1 SGHKS, CDR2 YYEKEE (reference sequence). Trimming took off 0 bases at V and 7 bases at J, with 10 bases between the two ends. CDR3 bases: TGTGCCAGCAGCTTGGAGTGGAGTAATGAAGCTTTCTTT. It specifies CASSLEWSNEAFF.

V gene TRBV9 combines with J gene TRBJ2-5; D possibly corresponds to TRBD2 (6 bases). Germline V gene data show CDR1 as SGDLS and CDR2 as YYNGEE. CDR3 size: 16 residues. The V gene lost 0 bases and the J gene lost 2 bases, with 14 bases spanning the gap. The CDR3 reads CASSVASVAGQETQYF. The CDR3 nucleotides read TGTGCCAGCAGCGTAGCCTCAGTGGCGGGACAAGAGACCCAGTACTTC.

V and J are TRBV3-1 (or the pseudogene TRBV3-2) and TRBJ2-1, with 8 bases that match TRBD1. This CDR3 has 14 residues. CDR1 is LGHDT, CDR2 YNNKEL, per germline (reference sequence). V was pared by 1 base and J by 8 bases, with 4 bases of the junction left unmatched. The DNA of the CDR3 is TGTGCCAGCAGCCAAGGGACAGGGAACCATGAGCAGTTCTTC. It is translated as CASSQGTGNHEQFF.

This clone showed up just once. The V and J genes are TRBV25-1 and TRBJ1-2, with 8 bases matching TRBD1. Germline lookup yields CDR1 MGHDK and CDR2 SYGVNS. Trimming cost V 2 bases and J 8 bases; bases outside gene matches: 4. CDR3 length equals 13 residues. CDR3 in amino acids: CASSEQGARGYTF. CDR3 nucleotides: TGTGCCAGCAGTGAACAGGGGGCTCGGGGCTACACCTTC.

The V and J genes are TRBV12-3 or TRBV12-4 and TRBJ2-7; tentatively, D is TRBD1 (5 bases). This CDR3 comprises 12 residues. The V end lost 8 bases, the J end lost 0 bases, and 8 bases lay between the germline ends. Written as DNA, the CDR3 is TGTGCCAGCGGAACAGGCTCCTACGAGCAGTACTTC. It yields the protein CASGTGSYEQYF.

The rearrangement links TRBV4-3 to TRBJ2-1; 10 bases are shared with TRBD2. This CDR3 is 17 amino acids long. With V trimmed by 1 base and J by 6 bases, 9 bases remained unmatched. CDR1 is LGHNA, CDR2 YSLEER, per germline. In nucleotides, the CDR3 is TGCGCCAGCAGCCAAGGTGCTCAGCGGGAGGGCCCCAATGAGCAGTTCTTC. Protein product: CASSQGAQREGPNEQFF.

This rearrangement joins TRBV19 to TRBJ1-3, with a possible D match to TRBD1 (6 bases). Germline CDR1 LNHDA, CDR2 SQIVND (reference sequence). The CDR3 covers 12 residues. Between the trimmed V and J ends, which lost 9 bases and 4 bases, there was a span of 10 bases. The CDR3 reads CASRGYGNTIYF. CDR3 bases: TGTGCCAGCAGGGGCTACGGAAACACCATATATTTT.

The chain is built from TRBV28 and TRBJ1-5; possibly TRBD1 for D (5 bases). This CDR3 has 17 residues. V lost 5 bases and J 0 bases, leaving 17 bases between the germline ends. Per the germline V gene, CDR1 is MDHEN and CDR2 is SYDVKM. CDR3 DNA sequence: TGTGCCAGCAGTCCGGGACGGGAGGGATATAGCAATCAGCCCCAGCATTTT. It translates to CASSPGREGYSNQPQHF.

The V and J genes are TRBV7-6 and TRBJ1-6; 7 nucleotides match TRBD1. The CDR3 sequence is 16 residues long. V lost 1 base to trimming and J lost 7 bases; unmatched junction nucleotides: 7. In germline, CDR1 is SGHVS, CDR2 FNYEAQ. CDR3 in DNA: TGTGCCAGCAGCTTAGTGGCCGGGACAGTAAATTCACCCCTCCACTTT. It translates to CASSLVAGTVNSPLHF.

V is TRBV6-4 and J is TRBJ1-6, with 7 bases matching TRBD1. Germline V gives CDR1 MRHNA, CDR2 SNTAGT. With 4 bases clipped from V and 7 bases from J, the junction kept 4 bases outside the gene matches. This CDR3 spans 14 amino acids. CDR3 in DNA: TGTGCCAGCAGTGCGGGACAGATCAATTCACCCCTCCACTTT. It is translated as CASSAGQINSPLHF.

V usage is TRBV19 and J usage is TRBJ2-7, with 13 bases aligning to TRBD2. V was pared by 5 bases and J by 4 bases, with 5 bases of the junction left unmatched. The CDR3 is 15 residues long. Germline V gene lookup returns CDR1 LNHDA and CDR2 SQIVND (reference sequence). In DNA form, the CDR3 reads TGTGCCAGTAGTCCGGGGACTAGCGGGATTTACGAGCAGTACTTC. It yields the protein CASSPGTSGIYEQYF.

J is TRBJ1-5 and V is TRBV28, with D perhaps matching TRBD1 (5 bases). The V and J ends lost 3 bases and 6 bases respectively, with 12 bases between them. The CDR3 is made up of 14 amino acids. CDR1 MDHEN and CDR2 SYDVKM come from the germline V gene. The CDR3 DNA reads TGTGCCAGCAGTTTGAATTGGCAGGGTCAGCCCCAGCATTTT. Protein: CASSLNWQGQPQHF.

The chain joins TRBV19 to TRBJ1-2, with TRBD1 matching 12 bases. V lost 5 bases to trimming and J lost 7 bases; unmatched junction nucleotides: 8. CDR1 and CDR2 from the germline V gene are LNHDA and SQIVND (reference sequence). The CDR3 loop spans 15 amino acids. CDR3 bases: TGTGCCAGTAGTCCCGCCGGGACAGGGGGCCGTGGCTACACCTTC. This encodes CASSPAGTGGRGYTF.